This T cell receptor beta chain originates from a study of a mutant IDH1 vaccine in newly diagnosed glioma. Background on the study: Investigators started vaccination 4-6 weeks after radiotherapy alone, or with temozolomide cycles. V12 occurred at week 35 and V13 at week 47. General study findings and limits: Vaccination induced immune responses in about 92% of patients. Pseudoprogression appears to have had no connection to changes in top peripheral T cell clonotypes.

Method: immunoSEQ multiplex PCR; TCRdb's copy keeps in-frame clones and lacks some. The sample lists tens of thousands of clones, 70% to 85% occurring once. On this clone itself: Its antigen is as yet unknown.

V lost 5 bases to trimming and J lost 2 bases, with 15 bases between them. From germline, CDR1 is MGHDK and CDR2 SYGVNS. The CDR3 has 15 residues. Time point defined: week 47, end of study. Alongside topical imiquimod, each dose of vaccine comprised 300 ug of mutant IDH1 20-mer peptide. The TCR comes from a woman in her twenties or thirties with glioma. Some clones in this sample may be carry-over from other donors' samples. The V call is TRBV25-1, the J call TRBJ1-2; no firm D call. Specimen: PBMCs, collected from a glioma patient whose treatment included an IDH1 peptide vaccine. The CDR3 DNA reads as TGTGCCAGCAGTCCCCGGGCAGGAGGGAACTATGGCTACACCTTC. Translation: CASSPRAGGNYGYTF.